The 26 T cell receptor beta chains in this list originate from one sample, sequenced in a study of T cells in Graves' hyperthyroidism and ophthalmopathy. RNA transcripts were the template for amplifying TCR beta CDR3 regions. First-round RT-PCR targeting the TCR CDR3 was performed with the HTBI primer set. One entry per CDR3 protein, called by TCRdb with MiXCR from the multiplex PCR reads. The data contain some 620,000 distinct CDR3 sequences, around 15% of them singletons. Sequencing was performed on blood. These TCRs come from a woman between 25 and 40 years old with Graves' hyperthyroidism.

This chain joins TRBV11-2 and TRBJ2-1; no reliable D call. The ends were cut back, 6 bases at V and 0 bases at J, with 12 bases in the middle. In germline, CDR1 is SGHAT, CDR2 FQNNGV. CDR3 size: 15 residues. CDR3 in amino acids: CASSPSSVSYNEQFF. Here the CDR3 DNA reads TGTGCCAGCAGTCCCTCGTCGGTCTCCTACAATGAGCAGTTCTTC.

J is TRBJ1-1 and V is TRBV20-1, with D possibly TRBD1 on 6 matching bases. CDR3 length: 12 amino acids. Germline assignment: CDR1 DFQATT and CDR2 SNEGSKA (reference sequence). Trimming removed 5 bases from V and 11 bases from J, with 18 bases in between. CDR3 in DNA: TGCAGTGCTCAGAGGCAGGGGAGAGGGGCTTTCTTT. As protein: CSAQRQGRGAFF.

This clonotype showed up just a few times. This chain joins TRBV20-1 and TRBJ1-1; D gene uncertain. CDR3 length: 17 residues. The germline V gene encodes CDR1 DFQATT and CDR2 SNEGSKA (reference sequence). V lost 1 base and J lost 1, with 19 bases in between. CDR3 region: CSARVPGRSEWNTEAFF. CDR3 coding DNA: TGCAGTGCTAGAGTCCCGGGAAGATCCGAATGGAACACTGAAGCTTTCTTT.

This clonotype has at least ten counts. The gene calls are TRBV19 and TRBJ2-2; weak D call: TRBD2 (6 bases). The V gene lost 6 bases and the J gene lost 5 bases, with 13 bases spanning the gap. Germline assignment: CDR1 LNHDA and CDR2 SQIVND (reference sequence). The CDR3 runs 14 residues. This CDR3 is CASSAGRGTGELFF. CDR3 nucleotide sequence: TGTGCCAGTAGCGCCGGGAGAGGAACCGGGGAGCTGTTTTTT.

This clonotype was picked up many times. This chain joins TRBV18 and TRBJ2-7, with D perhaps matching TRBD2 (6 bases). This CDR3 region has 13 residues. In germline, CDR1 is KGHSH, CDR2 LQKENI. V was pared by 6 bases and J by 3 bases, with 12 bases between. CDR3 region: CASSRGTGYEQYF. In DNA, the CDR3 is TGTGCCAGCTCCCGGGGGACGGGCTACGAGCAGTACTTC.

This sequence joins TRBV20-1 and TRBJ2-3, with D perhaps TRBD2 (5 bases). CDR3 size: 12 residues. CDR1 is DFQATT, CDR2 SNEGSKA, per germline (reference sequence). Trimming pared 6 bases from V and 1 base from J, leaving 8 bases between. The CDR3 is CSAPGGTDTQYF. CDR3 in DNA: TGCAGTGCGCCCGGGGGCACAGATACGCAGTATTTT.

Many counts were recorded for this clonotype. The chain uses TRBV27 and TRBJ1-1, with D possibly being TRBD1 (5 bases). CDR1 is MNHEY and CDR2 is SMNVEV in the germline V gene (reference sequence). V lost 0 bases to trimming and J lost 5 bases, with 16 bases between them. The CDR3 is 16 residues long. In nucleotides, the CDR3 is TGTGCCAGCAGTTTATCTAAGACGTATCAGGGAACTGAAGCTTTCTTT. Translation: CASSLSKTYQGTEAFF.

This clonotype appeared many times. J is TRBJ2-7 and V is TRBV7-9, with 14 bases lining up with TRBD2. The CDR3 sequence is 16 residues long. Trimming took 3 bases from V and 6 from J; bases not matched to a gene: 7. Germline assignment: CDR1 SEHNR and CDR2 FQNEAQ (reference sequence). The CDR3 sequence is CASSLDGLAGGGEQYF. DNA for the CDR3: TGTGCCAGCAGCTTGGACGGACTAGCGGGAGGCGGCGAGCAGTACTTC.

This clonotype was counted between two and nine times. CDR3 sequence: CASSPLPGQAGVLHF. CDR3 DNA: TGTGCCAGCAGCCCACTCCCCGGACAGGCTGGTGTCCTCCACTTT. The gene calls are TRBV3-1 and TRBJ1-6, with 7 bases lining up with TRBD1. The V segment lost 4 bases and the J segment 15 bases; nucleotides outside the gene matches: 15. Germline V gives CDR1 LGHDT, CDR2 YNNKEL (reference sequence). This CDR3 comprises 15 residues.

This clonotype was observed many times. The chain has TRBV12-3 or TRBV12-4 and TRBJ2-1; D not resolved. The V end lost 3 bases, the J end lost 6 bases, and 9 bases lay between the germline ends. The CDR3 has 13 amino acids. Written as DNA, the CDR3 is TGTGCCAGCAGTTTTACTCGGACCAATGAGCAGTTCTTC. It is translated as CASSFTRTNEQFF.

In its sample, this clonotype was seen many times. The chain employs TRBV7-2 and TRBJ2-1; D is undetermined. The CDR3 totals 13 residues. Looked up from germline, CDR1 is SGHTA and CDR2 is FQGNSA. The germline V and J ends were trimmed by 1 base and 5 bases, with 6 bases remaining between them. CDR3 region: CASSLGVDNEQFF. CDR3 in DNA: TGTGCCAGCAGCTTAGGGGTGGACAATGAGCAGTTCTTC.

This clonotype was observed a handful of times. V usage is TRBV7-3 and J usage is TRBJ2-5, with TRBD2 matching over 10 bases. Trimming at V came to 3 bases and at J to 7 bases, leaving 8 bases not matched to a gene. The CDR3 is made up of 15 amino acids. The V gene's germline CDR1 is SGHTA and CDR2 FQGTGA. CDR3 in amino acids: CASSLTSGPVGTQYF. The CDR3 DNA sequence: TGTGCCAGCAGCTTGACTAGCGGGCCGGTGGGGACCCAGTACTTC. The full variable domain, its missing parts supplied by reference TRBV7-3 and TRBJ2-5, is GAGVSQTPSNKVTEKGKYVELRCDPISGHTALYWYRQSLGQGPEFLIYFQGTGAADDSGLPNDRFFAVRPEGSVSTLKIQRTERGDSAVYLCASSLTSGPVGTQYFGPGTRLLVL.

The chain has TRBV4-2 and TRBJ2-3, with D perhaps matching TRBD1 (5 bases). Deletions cut 1 base from V and 9 bases from J, with 11 bases between. Germline V CDR1 and CDR2: LGHNA, YNFKEQ. The CDR3 totals 13 residues. The CDR3, as DNA: TGTGCCAGCAGCCAAGTAATAAGGACAACGCAGTATTTT. This sequence encodes CASSQVIRTTQYF.

This clonotype was recorded many times. This sequence joins TRBV20-1 and TRBJ2-1, with a tentative D call TRBD2 (6 bases). Germline V gives CDR1 DFQATT, CDR2 SNEGSKA (reference sequence). Trimming pared 3 bases from V and 5 bases from J, leaving 17 bases between. There are 15 residues in the CDR3. As DNA, the CDR3 is TGCAGTGCTAGGGAGGGAGTTTTATTAAACAATGAGCAGTTCTTC. Translated: CSAREGVLLNNEQFF.

The sample holds many counts of this clonotype. V gene TRBV5-1 combines with J gene TRBJ1-1; 7 bases fit TRBD1. V shed 0 bases and J 1 base; nucleotides not matched to a gene: 9. Germline assignment: CDR1 SGHRS and CDR2 YFSETQ. There are 17 residues in the CDR3. Here the CDR3 DNA reads TGCGCCAGCAGCTTGGACCTACCGGACAGGAAGAACACTGAAGCTTTCTTT. Encoded protein: CASSLDLPDRKNTEAFF.

This clonotype came up many times. The rearrangement uses TRBV18 and TRBJ1-5, with 7 bases that match TRBD1. The germline gives CDR1 KGHSH, CDR2 LQKENI. J gave up 2 bases and V 4 bases, and 8 bases lay outside the gene matches. CDR3 length: 16 residues. The CDR3 loop reads CASSLIATGRNQPQHF. The CDR3 DNA follows: TGTGCCAGCTCACTAATCGCGACAGGGCGCAATCAGCCCCAGCATTTT.

This clonotype was detected ten times or more. The chain carries TRBV7-9 and TRBJ1-1; tentatively, D is TRBD1 (6 bases). Trimming shortened V by 5 bases and J by 0 bases, and 22 bases separated the two germline ends. Germline values: CDR1 SEHNR, CDR2 FQNEAQ (reference sequence). This CDR3 has 18 amino acids. The CDR3 coding sequence is TGTGCCAGCAGCGACCCCCGTCCAGGGGCCACTATGAACACTGAAGCTTTCTTT. Amino acid sequence: CASSDPRPGATMNTEAFF.

This clonotype was counted between two and nine times. The chain links TRBV30 to TRBJ2-1; D is ambiguous. CDR1 is GTSNPN, CDR2 SVGIG, per germline (reference sequence). The CDR3 contains 14 residues. Between the trimmed V and J ends, which lost 0 bases and 7 bases, there was a span of 13 bases. The CDR3 bases are TGTGCCTGGAGTGTATCAAGGCCCTGGAATGAGCAGTTCTTC. This sequence encodes CAWSVSRPWNEQFF.

The sample holds many counts of this clonotype. The rearrangement joins TRBV6-1 to TRBJ1-2; TRBD1 aligns across 11 bases. The CDR3 is made up of 15 amino acids. Trimming removed 3 bases from V and 6 bases from J; junction bases left unmatched: 6. Germline loops: CDR1 MNHNS, CDR2 SASEGT. The DNA for the CDR3 is TGTGCCAGCAGTGAGGACAGGGGGCGAAGGGATGGCTACACCTTC. This gives the protein CASSEDRGRRDGYTF.

This clonotype was found many times. The chain links TRBV12-3 or TRBV12-4 to TRBJ1-2; D not resolved. V lost 1 base, J lost 4 bases, and 10 bases lay in between. The CDR3 consists of 14 residues. The CDR3 DNA sequence: TGTGCCAGCAGTTTAGGGTTGGGGAGCTATGGCTACACCTTC. Translating it yields CASSLGLGSYGYTF.

This chain connects TRBV9 to TRBJ1-1; D perhaps matches TRBD1 (5 bases). V gave up 5 bases and J gave up 5 bases, with 16 bases separating them. CDR1 and CDR2 (germline): SGDLS, YYNGEE. The CDR3 is made up of 14 amino acids. CDR3 sequence: CASSPNWGGTEAFF. CDR3 in DNA: TGTGCCAGCAGTCCGAATTGGGGGGGTACTGAAGCTTTCTTT.

This clonotype appeared a few times. This chain connects TRBV30 to TRBJ2-7; a weak D match, TRBD2 (6 bases). The CDR3 length is 15 residues. Looked up from germline, CDR1 is GTSNPN and CDR2 is SVGIG (reference sequence). Trimming pared 1 base from V and 6 bases from J, leaving 19 bases between. CDR3 sequence reads: CAWSGGRGLYREQYF. The CDR3 DNA sequence: TGTGCCTGGAGTGGGGGACGGGGACTCTATCGCGAGCAGTACTTC.

This clonotype has a count of ten or more. This sequence joins TRBV5-1 and TRBJ2-7, with D possibly being TRBD1 (6 bases). Germline CDR1 and CDR2: SGHRS and YFSETQ. V was cut by 0 bases and J by 7 bases, with 23 bases left in between. The CDR3 is made up of 17 amino acids. For the CDR3, the DNA is TGCGCCAGCAGCTTGGACGGACAGAAAAATATGCTATTGGAGCAGTACTTC. Translating it yields CASSLDGQKNMLLEQYF.

This clonotype was counted at least ten times. This CDR3 reads CASSITSGTGGYNEQFF. CDR3 sequence (DNA): TGTGCCAGCAGCATCACCAGCGGGACAGGGGGTTACAATGAGCAGTTCTTC. The chain joins TRBV6-1 to TRBJ2-1; 11 bases fit TRBD1. CDR3 length equals 17 residues. The V segment lost 6 bases and the J segment 4 bases; nucleotides outside the gene matches: 11. Germline V gives CDR1 MNHNS, CDR2 SASEGT.

The chain recombines TRBV5-4 with TRBJ2-5, with D unclear. The CDR3 runs to 15 residues. The ends were cut back, 2 bases at V and 0 bases at J, with 11 bases in the middle. CDR1 SGHNT and CDR2 YYREEE come from the germline V gene (reference sequence). The CDR3 bases are TGTGCCAGCAGCTTCCCTACTGGCGACCAAGAGACCCAGTACTTC. Its protein is CASSFPTGDQETQYF.

This clonotype was observed many times. The gene calls are TRBV11-2 and TRBJ1-1; TRBD1 matches 7 bases. The V gene's germline CDR1 is SGHAT and CDR2 FQNNGV. V lost 5 bases to trimming and J lost 5 bases; unmatched junction nucleotides: 14. The CDR3 is made up of 16 amino acids. The CDR3 is CASSAILRGQGTEAFF. For the CDR3, the DNA is TGTGCCAGCAGCGCTATCCTAAGGGGGCAGGGGACTGAAGCTTTCTTT.